This T cell receptor (beta chain) stems from a study of CD8 T cells in ankylosing spondylitis (dated by TCRdb to about 2017). Concerning the study at large: To find TCR variants linked to disease, the study profiled T cell receptor beta repertoires in ankylosing spondylitis patients and healthy donors. The full study cohort comprised 25 ankylosing spondylitis patients and approximately 100 healthy donors. Peripheral blood samples were taken, and synovial fluid was additionally collected from ankylosing spondylitis patients. What the study reported, not specific to this receptor: Some TCR beta motif variants had previously been reported in synovial fluid and blood of reactive arthritis patients, which suggested common disease-initiation mechanisms. Blood from ankylosing spondylitis patients appeared to be characterized by a TCR beta motif made up of several highly homologous amino acid variants. According to the report, matched synovial fluid samples from ankylosing spondylitis patients were significantly enriched for the disease-linked clones. A CD8+ phenotype was shown by the disease-linked clones, which were found at relatively low frequencies in peripheral blood.

A note on this clonotype: The antigen it binds to is not known. No qualities accompany the bases; no much larger clone lies one base away.

The CDR3 measures 18 amino acids from cysteine to phenylalanine. CDR3 DNA only is kept here, 54 bases in frame from base 1. TCRdb records Illumina HiSeq 2500 as the sequencer. TCR beta libraries were prepared by quantitative 5'-RACE with molecular barcodes. Per the source publication's procedure: To identify disease-linked TCR variants, a new computational method was used, one built on a probabilistic model of VDJ rearrangement. TCRdb reprocessing: public reads trimmed at Q25 with fastp, clones called with MiXCR, in-frame beta chains kept. Identical CDR3 proteins give one entry, which carries the most common genes and DNA. What appears here as the V and J calls and clone size reflects TCRdb's work, not the paper's. In all, the sample holds 700,000 to 850,000 distinct CDR3 sequences, and about 10% of those were seen once. 0.51% of the sample comes from the top ten.

This clonotype originated in a male donor with ankylosing spondylitis. Sequenced: blood, either unsorted or a sorted T cell fraction (not recorded which). Recombination connected TRBV21-1 to TRBJ1-2; the D segment call TRBD1 is taken from the table without a DNA check. TRBV21-1 is flagged as a pseudogene. The bases read TGTGCCAGCAGCAAGGGCAGACAGGCGTCGGCCCAGTTCTATGGCTACACCTTC. It translates to CASSKGRQASAQFYGYTF.